Presented here are 21 T cell receptor beta chains from one specimen sequenced in a study of HIV-infected patients and healthy controls. All unsorted peripheral T cells were captured because whole blood was used without fractionation. About 500 ng RNA was reverse transcribed with alpha and beta constant-region primers. Each of the alpha and beta chains got its own library through chain-specific third strand synthesis with indices. TCRdb re-analysed the 5' RACE reads in MiXCR, keeping a single row per CDR3 protein. The data hold nearly 25,000 distinct CDR3 sequences, with more than 7.5% observed a single time. Material for sequencing was blood. Source of these receptors: an adult in good health.

This clonotype showed up many times. J is TRBJ2-7 and V is TRBV24-1, with D perhaps TRBD1 (6 bases). There are 13 residues in the CDR3. V shed 4 bases and J shed 6 bases, with 12 bases lying between them. The V gene's germline CDR1 is KGHDR and CDR2 SFDVKD. The CDR3 spells CATSDLRDTEQYF. CDR3 nucleotide sequence: TGTGCCACCAGTGACCTCCGGGACACCGAGCAGTACTTC.

In its sample, this clonotype was seen many times. This chain links TRBV6-2 or TRBV6-3 with TRBJ2-5, with 8 bases matching TRBD1. V lost 5 bases to trimming and J lost 4 bases; unmatched junction nucleotides: 3. From germline, CDR1 is MNHEY and CDR2 SVGEGT. The CDR3 is made up of 13 amino acids. As DNA, the CDR3 is TGTGCCAGCAGTCCCGGACAGGGAGAGACCCAGTACTTC. Translated, it gives CASSPGQGETQYF.

This clonotype was observed a handful of times. The chain combines TRBV18 with TRBJ1-2, with D possibly being TRBD1 (5 bases). Trimming left V 8 bases short and J 3 bases short, with 16 bases between. The germline V gene has CDR1 KGHSH and CDR2 LQKENI. CDR3 length equals 14 residues. The CDR3 region has the DNA TGTGCCAGCACTTCTCTACAGGATGACTATGGCTACACCTTC. It yields the protein CASTSLQDDYGYTF.

Ten or more counts support this clonotype. CDR3 coding DNA: TGTGCCATCAGTGAGCGGGGGGCGAACTATGGCTACACCTTC. Its translation: CAISERGANYGYTF. This sequence joins TRBV10-3 and TRBJ1-2, with TRBD1 as a possible D gene (6 bases). The CDR3 runs 14 residues. Germline V lookup: CDR1 ENHRY, CDR2 SYGVKD. Deletions cut 2 bases from V and 2 bases from J, with 9 bases between.

This clonotype was seen only a few times. This chain joins TRBV29-1 and TRBJ1-1; D possibly corresponds to TRBD1 (5 bases). CDR3 size: 14 residues. V was clipped by 6 bases and J by 1 base, with 15 bases between them. Germline values: CDR1 SQVTM, CDR2 ANQGSEA. DNA of the CDR3: TGCAGCGTCCGGGGTGGCCAGGGGAACACTGAAGCTTTCTTT. It encodes CSVRGGQGNTEAFF.

This clonotype was seen at least ten times. The CDR3 sequence is CASSIVVSTASSYNEQFF. The CDR3 nucleotides read TGTGCCAGTAGTATAGTTGTCTCGACAGCTAGCTCCTACAATGAGCAGTTCTTC. This chain links TRBV19 with TRBJ2-1, with D perhaps TRBD1 (5 bases). Germline assignment: CDR1 LNHDA and CDR2 SQIVND (reference sequence). V lost 1 base and J 0 bases, leaving 16 bases between the germline ends. The CDR3 spans 18 residues.

This clonotype was detected ten times or more. CDR3 sequence reads: CATSRVEGMNTEAFF. The DNA of the CDR3 is TGTGCCACCAGCAGAGTGGAGGGGATGAACACTGAAGCTTTCTTT. The rearrangement joins TRBV15 to TRBJ1-1; tentative D call: TRBD1 (5 bases). CDR3 length equals 15 residues. V was trimmed by 1 base and J by 0 bases, leaving 9 bases between them. CDR1 and CDR2 (germline): LNHNV, YYDKDF (reference sequence). The complete variable domain, with remaining parts taken from reference TRBV15 and TRBJ1-1, reads DAMVIQNPRYQVTQFGKPVTLSCSQTLNHNVMYWYQQKSSQAPKLLFHYYDKDFNNEADTPDNFQSRRPNTSFCFLDIRSPGLGDTAMYLCATSRVEGMNTEAFFGQGTRLTVV.

This clonotype was seen many times. Germline is not matched at one junction end, which may reflect a read error. This chain joins TRBV19 and TRBJ2-4, with a tentative D call TRBD1 (6 bases). CDR1 is LNHDA and CDR2 is SQIVND in the germline V gene (reference sequence). The CDR3 contains 14 residues. CDR3: CASSLLGARNIQYF. The CDR3 region has the DNA TGTGCCAGTAGCCTATTGGGGGCCAGAAACATTCAGTACTTC.

This rearrangement joins TRBV20-1 to TRBJ2-3, with TRBD2 matching over 7 bases. V was pared by 2 bases and J by 1 base, with 3 bases of the junction left unmatched. This CDR3 spans 14 amino acids. Germline V gene data show CDR1 as DFQATT and CDR2 as SNEGSKA (reference sequence). CDR3 sequence: CSARTSDRTDTQYF. DNA of the CDR3: TGCAGTGCTAGAACTAGCGACCGCACAGATACGCAGTATTTT.

This clonotype was seen more than once but under ten times. J is TRBJ2-7 and V is TRBV5-5; D is unresolved. CDR3 size: 16 residues. Germline CDR1 SGHKS, CDR2 YYEKEE (reference sequence). Trimming removed 1 base at V and 2 bases at J, with 16 bases between. CDR3 coding DNA: TGTGCCAGCAGCTTGTTGGGGTCCGCCACTACCTACGAGCAGTACTTC. Residues: CASSLLGSATTYEQYF.

The genes are TRBV29-1 and TRBJ1-1, with D perhaps TRBD1 (6 bases). CDR1 SQVTM and CDR2 ANQGSEA come from the germline V gene. Trimming left V 4 bases short and J 6 bases short, with 18 bases between. The CDR3 sequence is 14 residues long. Written as DNA, the CDR3 is TGCAGCGTTGTGGGGGCTCATGTCCCCCCTGAAGCTTTCTTT. As protein: CSVVGAHVPPEAFF.

The chain has TRBV20-1 and TRBJ2-1; 8 bases agree with TRBD2. The V gene end was trimmed by 3 bases and the J gene end by 6 bases; junction bases not matched to a gene: 4. The CDR3 has 13 residues. Germline V gives CDR1 DFQATT, CDR2 SNEGSKA (reference sequence). The DNA of the CDR3 is TGCAGTGCTAGCGGGGGGGCTGCCAATGAGCAGTTCTTC. Translated: CSASGGAANEQFF.

This clonotype was picked up many times. V gene TRBV7-3 combines with J gene TRBJ2-2, with 9 positions matching TRBD1. The CDR3 totals 15 residues. Germline V gene lookup returns CDR1 SGHTA and CDR2 FQGTGA. The V and J ends lost 5 bases and 4 bases, in that order; junction bases with no gene match: 5. The CDR3 region has the DNA TGTGCCAGCAGCCCCAGGACAGGGGTCACCGGGGAGCTGTTTTTT. Residues: CASSPRTGVTGELFF.

This chain connects TRBV9 to TRBJ1-4; 8 nucleotides line up with TRBD1. Germline V gene data show CDR1 as SGDLS and CDR2 as YYNGEE. This CDR3 has 16 amino acids. Trimming took 4 bases from V and 3 from J; bases not matched to a gene: 8. CDR3 in amino acids: CASSPGGFWANEKLFF. The CDR3 DNA sequence: TGTGCCAGCAGCCCAGGGGGCTTTTGGGCTAATGAAAAACTGTTTTTT.

This clonotype rates as medium-sized. This chain joins TRBV25-1 and TRBJ2-7; D not certain. Germline V lookup: CDR1 MGHDK, CDR2 SYGVNS. V was shortened by 6 bases and J by 5 bases, with 8 bases between the two germline ends. The CDR3 has 11 amino acids. CDR3 loop: CASSNLDEQYF. The CDR3 DNA is TGTGCCAGCAGCAATTTGGACGAGCAGTACTTC.

This clonotype was found many times. V is TRBV20-1 and J is TRBJ2-7; 9 bases are a match to TRBD1. The CDR3 has 13 residues. Trimming removed 1 base from V and 3 bases from J; junction bases left unmatched: 1. Looked up from germline, CDR1 is DFQATT and CDR2 is SNEGSKA (reference sequence). The CDR3 spells CSARGDRDYEQYF. In DNA, the CDR3 is TGCAGTGCTAGAGGGGACAGGGACTACGAGCAGTACTTC.

This clonotype was seen ten or more times. The chain combines TRBV20-1 with TRBJ2-1; 10 bases fit TRBD2. CDR3 size: 14 residues. Germline values: CDR1 DFQATT, CDR2 SNEGSKA (reference sequence). CDR3 bases: TGCAGGGCGGTAGCGGGGGGAACCTACAATGAGCAGTTCTTC. As protein: CRAVAGGTYNEQFF.

This clonotype was recorded many times. The J gene is TRBJ1-2, the V gene TRBV12-3 or TRBV12-4, with 11 bases fitting TRBD1. The CDR3 runs to 17 residues. The V and J ends lost 6 bases and 8 bases, in that order; junction bases with no gene match: 17. The CDR3: CASSPSGQGVLTEGYTF. The DNA for the CDR3 is TGTGCCAGCAGCCCCTCGGGACAGGGGGTACTCACTGAGGGCTACACCTTC.

This clonotype was seen a few times. V gene TRBV5-1 combines with J gene TRBJ1-2; D not resolved. The CDR3 has 12 amino acids. Germline CDR1 SGHRS, CDR2 YFSETQ. The germline V and J ends were trimmed by 0 bases and 4 bases, with 4 bases remaining between them. The CDR3 reads CASSLDSYGYTF. In DNA form, the CDR3 reads TGCGCCAGCAGCTTGGACAGCTATGGCTACACCTTC.

The V call is TRBV5-6, the J call TRBJ2-7; 8 nucleotides align to TRBD1. V trimming: 5 bases; J trimming: 5 bases; junction bases outside the gene matches: 9. Germline V gene lookup returns CDR1 SGHDT and CDR2 YYEEEE. The CDR3 has 14 residues. The CDR3 sequence is CASSRDRPADEQYF. The DNA for the CDR3 is TGTGCCAGCAGTCGGGACAGGCCCGCGGACGAGCAGTACTTC.

This clonotype came up a few times. V gene TRBV12-3 or TRBV12-4 combines with J gene TRBJ2-3, with D hard to call. Trimming removed 5 bases from V and 8 bases from J, with 11 bases in between. CDR3 length: 12 residues. As DNA, the CDR3 is TGTGCCAGCAGTCCACCAGTGGGTACGCAGTATTTT. As protein: CASSPPVGTQYF.